Sequencing of this T cell receptor (beta chain) was carried out in a study of T cells in tuberculosis. About the study: CD1B tetramers identified T cells specific for mycobacterial lipid GMM. Study-wide results and caveats: Low-affinity CD1B-GMM tetramer-binding T cells may have been missed.

Chain pairing is unknown; alpha and beta were sequenced separately. TCRdb's table, derived via immunoSEQ multiplex PCR, lists solely in-frame clones and lacks some. The table lists 80,000 to 100,000 clones, approximately 91% of them singletons. Sorting used thawed, overnight-rested PBMC stained with anti-CD3, a viability dye and GMM-loaded CD1B tetramer. The CD1B tetramers carried C32 glucose monomycolate purified from Rhodococcus equi. Before cryopreservation, the sorted PBMC lost their CD14-expressing monocytes. This sequence originates from an adult woman with latent tuberculosis. Sequencing was carried out using CD1b-GMM tetramer-negative cells sorted from PBMCs.

CDR3 coding DNA: TGTGCCAGCAGCTCAGGCGCAACTAATGAAAAACTGTTTTTT. As protein: CASSSGATNEKLFF. V gene TRBV5-5 combines with J gene TRBJ1-4; D uncertain. The CDR3 is made up of 14 amino acids. Germline V gives CDR1 SGHKS, CDR2 YYEKEE (reference sequence). The V end was cut by 3 bases, the J end by 0 bases, with 6 bases between.